This TCR beta chain was identified during a study of T cells expressing NK-cell markers (dated by TCRdb to the early 2020s). Turning to the overall study: In sorted CD3+CD56+NKG2C+, CD3+CD56+NKG2C- and CD3+CD56-NKG2C+ T-cell subsets from about 8 donors, TCR beta-chain repertoires were profiled. Randomly selected healthy volunteers, three men and five women, were used as the eight sequenced donors. Sequencing of the libraries produced 2 x 150 bp reads on Illumina HiSeq 2000/2500, MiSeq or NextSeq. Among the eight sequenced donors, seven were HCMV-seropositive and one was HCMV-seronegative. What the work shows at the level of the full study, not this receptor alone: Those dominant clonotypes were again the most abundant among CD3+CD56-NKG2C+ cells in a few donors, at about 28.3-65%. Whether the expanded NKG2C-expressing T cell clones were specific for HCMV antigens remained unclear. In more than five donors, the dominant CD3+CD56+NKG2C+ clonotypes ranked among the top 10 CD8+ clonotypes, making up roughly 1.0-7.0% of CD8+ T cells.

TCRdb shows the sequencer as Illumina HiSeq 2000. 5'RACE template switching, by which a universal primer site and unique molecular identifiers were added, was used to make TCR beta cDNA libraries. cDNA synthesis was primed from the TCR beta constant segment, followed by two successive PCR amplification steps. On the study's bioinformatics: MIGEC was used to demultiplex reads and group the reads by UMI, and MiTCR was used to assemble and quantify clonotypes. To remove erroneous sequences, TCR cDNA sequences were retained only when supported by two or more reads. The tcR package was used for downstream repertoire analysis, with clonotypes matched between fractions based on CDR3 nucleotide sequence plus V segment. VDJmatch was used to annotate antigen specificity against VDJdb, with one amino acid substitution in CDR3 allowed. Each entry corresponds to one CDR3 protein sequence from reads that TCRdb reprocessed, and DNA is not given. Here the V and J calls rest on TCRdb's processing, not on the authors' analysis. The table for this sample lists about 460,000 distinct CDR3 sequences. Of the sample, roughly 1.4% falls within the top ten clones.

HCMV-specific IgG was detected in serum with a commercial ELISA kit to determine HCMV serostatus. Peripheral blood mononuclear cells were isolated from blood by Ficoll density gradient centrifugation. The germline V gene provides CDR1 SGHVS and CDR2 FNYEAQ. There are 16 amino acids in the CDR3, from cysteine to phenylalanine inclusive. No DNA accompanies this entry. Of note for this clonotype: Its recognized antigen is unknown.

The sequence joins TRBV7-6 to TRBJ2-7; TCRdb lists TRBD1, though no DNA is available to test this call. Sequenced material: blood T cells: a sorted CD56 or NKG2C T cell subset, CD4+ or CD8+ T cells, or bulk PBMC T cells (not recorded which). The TCR was taken from a woman aged 45-59 years in good health. Donor details come from another sample of the same person, matched by shared clones. The CDR3 is CASSRSDRAGSYEQYF.